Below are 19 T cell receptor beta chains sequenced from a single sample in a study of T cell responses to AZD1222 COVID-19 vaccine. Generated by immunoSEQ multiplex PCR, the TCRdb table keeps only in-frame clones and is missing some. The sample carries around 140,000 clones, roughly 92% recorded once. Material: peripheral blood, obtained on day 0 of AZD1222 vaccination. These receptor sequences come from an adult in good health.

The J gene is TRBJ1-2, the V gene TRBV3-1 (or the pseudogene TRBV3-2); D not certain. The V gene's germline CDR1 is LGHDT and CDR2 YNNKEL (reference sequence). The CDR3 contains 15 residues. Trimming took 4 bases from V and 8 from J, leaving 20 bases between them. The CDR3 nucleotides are TGTGCCAGCAGCCCTCTTCCGGGCCCCCGTACGGGCTACACCTTC. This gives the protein CASSPLPGPRTGYTF.

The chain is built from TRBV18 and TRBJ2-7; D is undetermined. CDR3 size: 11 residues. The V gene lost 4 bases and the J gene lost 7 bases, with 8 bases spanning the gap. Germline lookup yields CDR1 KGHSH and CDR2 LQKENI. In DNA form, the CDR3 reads TGTGCCAGCTCACTCGGGTCAGAGCAGTACTTC. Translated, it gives CASSLGSEQYF. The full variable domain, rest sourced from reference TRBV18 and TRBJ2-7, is NAGVMQNPRHLVRRRGQEARLRCSPMKGHSHVYWYRQLPEEGLKFMVYLQKENIIDESGMPKERFSAEFPKEGPSILRIQQVVRGDSAAYFCASSLGSEQYFGPGTRLTVT.

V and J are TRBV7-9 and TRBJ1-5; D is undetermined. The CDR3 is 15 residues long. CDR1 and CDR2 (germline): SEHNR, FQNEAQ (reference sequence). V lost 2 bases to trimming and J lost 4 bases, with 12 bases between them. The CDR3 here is CASSLSREFNQPQHF. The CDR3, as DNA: TGTGCCAGCAGCTTATCCCGGGAGTTTAATCAGCCCCAGCATTTT.

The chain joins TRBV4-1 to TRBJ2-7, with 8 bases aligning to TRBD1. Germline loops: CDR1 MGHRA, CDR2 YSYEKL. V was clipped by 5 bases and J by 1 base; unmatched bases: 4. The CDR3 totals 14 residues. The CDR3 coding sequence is TGCGCCAGCAGCGCCCGGACAGGGTCCTACGAGCAGTACTTC. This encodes CASSARTGSYEQYF.

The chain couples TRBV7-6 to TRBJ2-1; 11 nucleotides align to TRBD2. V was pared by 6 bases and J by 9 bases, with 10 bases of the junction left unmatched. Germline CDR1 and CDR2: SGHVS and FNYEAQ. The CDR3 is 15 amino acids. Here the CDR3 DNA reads TGTGCCAGCAGTCGTTATAGCGGGGGGGCCCTTGAGCAGTTCTTC. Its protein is CASSRYSGGALEQFF.

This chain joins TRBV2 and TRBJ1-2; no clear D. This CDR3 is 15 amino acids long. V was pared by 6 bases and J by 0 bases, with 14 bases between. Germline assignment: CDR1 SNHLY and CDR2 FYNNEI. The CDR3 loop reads CASRDWALTNYGYTF. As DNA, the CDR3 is TGTGCCAGCAGAGATTGGGCCTTGACTAACTATGGCTACACCTTC.

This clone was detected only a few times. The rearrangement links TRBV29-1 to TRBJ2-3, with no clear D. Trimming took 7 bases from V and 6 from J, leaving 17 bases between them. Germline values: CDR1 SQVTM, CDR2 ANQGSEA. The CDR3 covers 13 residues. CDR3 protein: CSGSSNSPDTQYF. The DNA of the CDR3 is TGCAGCGGATCAAGTAATAGCCCGGATACGCAGTATTTT.

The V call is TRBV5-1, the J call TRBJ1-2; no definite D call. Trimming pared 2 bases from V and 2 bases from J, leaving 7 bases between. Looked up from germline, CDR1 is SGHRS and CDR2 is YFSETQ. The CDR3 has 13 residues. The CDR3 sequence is CASSLGRNYGYTF. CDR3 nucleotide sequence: TGCGCCAGCAGCTTAGGGAGGAACTATGGCTACACCTTC. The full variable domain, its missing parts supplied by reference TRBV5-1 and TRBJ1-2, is KAGVTQTPRYLIKTRGQQVTLSCSPISGHRSVSWYQQTPGQGLQFLFEYFSETQRNKGNFPGRFSGRQFSNSRSEMNVSTLELGDSALYLCASSLGRNYGYTFGSGTRLTVV.

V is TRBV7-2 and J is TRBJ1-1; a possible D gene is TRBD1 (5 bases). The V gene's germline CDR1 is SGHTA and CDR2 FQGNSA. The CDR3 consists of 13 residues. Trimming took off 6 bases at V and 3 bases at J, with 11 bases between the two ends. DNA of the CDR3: TGTGCCAGCAGATCCAGGGTAGACACTGAAGCTTTCTTT. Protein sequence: CASRSRVDTEAFF.

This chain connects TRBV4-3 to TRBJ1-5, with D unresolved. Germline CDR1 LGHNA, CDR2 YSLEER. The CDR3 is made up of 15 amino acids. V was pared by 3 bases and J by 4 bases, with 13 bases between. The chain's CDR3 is CASSQEAGANQPQHF. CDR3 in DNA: TGCGCCAGCAGCCAGGAGGCGGGAGCGAATCAGCCCCAGCATTTT.

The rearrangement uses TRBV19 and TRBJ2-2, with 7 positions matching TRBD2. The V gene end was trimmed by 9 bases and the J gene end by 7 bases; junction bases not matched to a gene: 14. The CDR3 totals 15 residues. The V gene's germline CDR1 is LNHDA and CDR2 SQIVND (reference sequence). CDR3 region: CASHYRVAGGGELFF. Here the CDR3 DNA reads TGTGCCAGCCACTATAGGGTAGCGGGTGGCGGGGAGCTGTTTTTT.

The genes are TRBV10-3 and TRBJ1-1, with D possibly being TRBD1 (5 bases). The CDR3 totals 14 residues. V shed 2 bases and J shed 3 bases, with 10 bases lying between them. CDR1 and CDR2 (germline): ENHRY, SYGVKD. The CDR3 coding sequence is TGTGCCATCAGTGAGGGGACGGGGCACACTGAAGCTTTCTTT. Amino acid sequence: CAISEGTGHTEAFF.

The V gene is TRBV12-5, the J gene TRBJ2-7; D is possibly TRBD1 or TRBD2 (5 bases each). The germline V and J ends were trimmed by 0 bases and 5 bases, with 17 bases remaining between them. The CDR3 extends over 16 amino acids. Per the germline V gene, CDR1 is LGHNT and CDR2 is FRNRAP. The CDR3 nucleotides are TGTGCTAGTGGTTTGGTACTAGGGGAAAGGATCGACGAGCAGTACTTC. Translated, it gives CASGLVLGERIDEQYF.

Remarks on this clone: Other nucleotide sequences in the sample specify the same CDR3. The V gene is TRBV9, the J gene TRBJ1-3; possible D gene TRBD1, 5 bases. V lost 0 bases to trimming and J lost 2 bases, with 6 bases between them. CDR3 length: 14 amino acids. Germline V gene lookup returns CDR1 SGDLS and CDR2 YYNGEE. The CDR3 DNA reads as TGTGCCAGCAGCGTAGGCAGGGCTGGAAACACCATATATTTT. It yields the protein CASSVGRAGNTIYF.

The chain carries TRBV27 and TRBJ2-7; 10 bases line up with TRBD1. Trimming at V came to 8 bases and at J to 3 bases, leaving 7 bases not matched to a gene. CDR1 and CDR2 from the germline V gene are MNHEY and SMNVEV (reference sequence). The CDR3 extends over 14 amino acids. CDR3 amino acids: CASEKDRGVYEQYF. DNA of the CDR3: TGTGCCAGCGAGAAGGACAGGGGGGTCTACGAGCAGTACTTC.

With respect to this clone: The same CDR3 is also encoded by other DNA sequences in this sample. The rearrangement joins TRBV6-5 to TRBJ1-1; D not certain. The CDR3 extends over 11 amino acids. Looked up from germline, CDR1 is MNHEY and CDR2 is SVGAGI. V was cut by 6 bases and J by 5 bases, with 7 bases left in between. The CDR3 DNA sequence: TGTGCCAGCAGCCGGGGTACTGAAGCTTTCTTT. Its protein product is CASSRGTEAFF.

The CDR3 spells CASSILRDANEKLFF. Written as DNA, the CDR3 is TGTGCCAGTAGTATCCTAAGGGACGCTAATGAAAAACTGTTTTTT. The gene calls are TRBV19 and TRBJ1-4, with D tentatively TRBD1 (5 bases). This CDR3 is 15 amino acids long. V was clipped by 3 bases and J by 3 bases, with 11 bases between them. Germline V gene sequence: CDR1 LNHDA, CDR2 SQIVND (reference sequence).

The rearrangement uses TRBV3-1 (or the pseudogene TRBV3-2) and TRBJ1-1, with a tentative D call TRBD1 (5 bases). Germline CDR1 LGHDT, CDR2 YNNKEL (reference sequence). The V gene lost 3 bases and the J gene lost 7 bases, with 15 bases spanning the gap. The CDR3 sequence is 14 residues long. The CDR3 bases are TGTGCCAGCAGCCACCGGAGTCAGGGTTATGAAGCTTTCTTT. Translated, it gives CASSHRSQGYEAFF.

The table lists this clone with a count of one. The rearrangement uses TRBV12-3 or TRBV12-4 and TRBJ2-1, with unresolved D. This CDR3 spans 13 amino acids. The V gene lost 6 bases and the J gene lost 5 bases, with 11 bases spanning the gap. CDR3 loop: CASRPRANNEQFF. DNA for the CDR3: TGTGCCAGCAGGCCCCGCGCGAACAATGAGCAGTTCTTC.